This T cell receptor beta chain was identified in a study of shared clonotypes between healthy human individuals. To note about this clone: Antigen unknown.

The study's findings and limits: Large sequencing depth failed to make sorted-subset sequencing complete, rarefaction showed. Compared with memory subsets, naive subsets generally had larger estimated richness.

Clones were sequenced by immunoSEQ multiplex PCR, and TCRdb holds only the in-frame ones, with some missing. The table lists roughly 2,300,000 clones, around 92% of them singletons. This CDR3 has 15 amino acids. Germline V gene lookup returns CDR1 SEHNR and CDR2 FQNEAQ (reference sequence). V shed 5 bases and J shed 5 bases, with 18 bases lying between them. Donors were healthy HIV-negative adults without recent acute infections or vaccinations. A CD45RA-negative memory subset and a CD45RA+ naive subset were separated from the CD4+ cells. The source of this sequence is a man aged 18 to 35 in good health. Some clones in this sample may be carry-over from other donors' samples. The sequencing input was naive CD4+ T cells from PBMCs. Subset: CD45RA+ positively selected. This chain joins TRBV7-9 and TRBJ1-2; D gene unclear. The CDR3 sequence: CASSIGSRGEYGYTF. CDR3 in DNA: TGTGCCAGCAGCATAGGTTCCCGCGGGGAGTATGGCTACACCTTC.